The present entry profiles one TCR beta chain with its context. Its antigen is not identified. TCRdb analysed the 5' RACE reads with MiXCR anew, one entry per CDR3 protein. The table has 350,000 or so distinct CDR3 sequences, 20% to 25% seen once. V gave up 0 bases and J gave up 3 bases; unmatched junction bases: 6. The CDR3 covers 17 residues. The V gene's germline CDR1 is LNHNV and CDR2 YYDKDF (reference sequence). This record belongs to a study of T-cell memory formation after mild COVID-19. Overall study findings and caveats: Some clones that responded turned up in pre-infection memory, which suggests that cross-reactive memory joined in.

J is TRBJ2-2 and V is TRBV15; 8 bases fit TRBD2. The material sequenced was PBMCs or a T cell subset sorted from them (not recorded which). This TCR was recovered from a young man who had mild COVID-19 (a few samples of this study predate the infection). Cell type and time point are not known. The DNA of the CDR3 is TGTGCCACCAGCAGAGATCGGGGGGGGGGGCACACCGGGGAGCTGTTTTTT. It specifies CATSRDRGGGHTGELFF.